The 10 T cell receptor beta chains reported below all come from one sample, sequenced in a study of T-cell memory formation after mild COVID-19. TCRdb re-analysed the 5' RACE reads in MiXCR, keeping a single row per CDR3 protein. The sample has about 290,000 distinct CDR3 sequences, 15% to 20% seen once. Sequenced input: PBMCs or a T cell subset sorted from them (not recorded which). Receptors originate from a man between 18 and 29 years old who had mild COVID-19 (a few samples of this study predate the infection). Cell type and time point are not known.

V is TRBV9 and J is TRBJ2-3, with D possibly being TRBD1 (6 bases). CDR3 length equals 16 residues. V lost 0 bases to trimming and J lost 6 bases, with 17 bases between them. CDR1 is SGDLS and CDR2 is YYNGEE in the germline V gene. The CDR3 nucleotides are TGTGCCAGCAGCGTAGTGGGTGGGGGCCAGTTGGATACGCAGTATTTT. This translates into CASSVVGGGQLDTQYF.

This clonotype was recorded a few times. J is TRBJ1-6 and V is TRBV7-9; possible D gene TRBD1, 5 bases. Trimming removed 6 bases from V and 6 bases from J, with 18 bases in between. The CDR3 has 16 amino acids. Germline CDR1 is SEHNR and CDR2 is FQNEAQ (reference sequence). This CDR3 reads CASSERWGASNSPLHF. The CDR3 nucleotides are TGTGCCAGCAGTGAAAGATGGGGCGCGAGTAATTCACCCCTCCACTTT.

This clonotype has a handful of counts. The chain employs TRBV5-5 and TRBJ2-3, with TRBD2 as a possible D gene (6 bases). Germline loops: CDR1 SGHKS, CDR2 YYEKEE (reference sequence). V gave up 0 bases and J gave up 7 bases, with 12 bases separating them. CDR3 length: 14 residues. CDR3 DNA sequence: TGTGCCAGCAGCTTGGGGCGGGGTGGAAATACGCAGTATTTT. Protein: CASSLGRGGNTQYF.

V gene TRBV4-3 combines with J gene TRBJ2-2, with D uncertain. Trimming took 0 bases from V and 0 from J, leaving 8 bases between them. The CDR3 loop spans 16 amino acids. In germline, CDR1 is LGHNA, CDR2 YSLEER. CDR3 loop: CASSQDRSANTGELFF. In DNA, the CDR3 is TGCGCCAGCAGCCAAGACAGGTCTGCGAACACCGGGGAGCTGTTTTTT.

V is TRBV19 and J is TRBJ1-5; D might be TRBD1 (6 bases). Per the germline V gene, CDR1 is LNHDA and CDR2 is SQIVND (reference sequence). This CDR3 spans 16 amino acids. V lost 0 bases and J 6 bases, leaving 15 bases between the germline ends. The CDR3 region is CASSIESGGAGQPQHF. The CDR3 DNA reads as TGTGCCAGTAGTATAGAATCTGGGGGCGCCGGTCAGCCCCAGCATTTT.

This clonotype was counted a few times. The chain recombines TRBV7-2 with TRBJ1-2; TRBD1 matches at 7 bases. Germline assignment: CDR1 SGHTA and CDR2 FQGNSA. V gave up 4 bases and J gave up 8 bases; unmatched junction bases: 10. The CDR3 totals 14 residues. The CDR3 bases are TGTGCCAGCAGCTACCAGGGGGTCGGAGGGGGCTACACCTTC. As protein: CASSYQGVGGGYTF.

This clonotype appeared a few times. The chain uses TRBV7-2 and TRBJ2-6, with TRBD2 as a possible D gene (7 bases). CDR1 is SGHTA, CDR2 FQGNSA, per germline. This CDR3 comprises 17 residues. The ends were cut back, 4 bases at V and 0 bases at J, with 13 bases in the middle. CDR3: CASSSGGLRSGANVLTF. In DNA form, the CDR3 reads TGTGCCAGCAGCTCGGGGGGCCTTCGCTCTGGGGCCAACGTCCTGACTTTC.

The chain has TRBV5-4 and TRBJ2-7; TRBD1 aligns across 8 bases. The CDR3 extends over 14 amino acids. The germline V gene encodes CDR1 SGHNT and CDR2 YYREEE (reference sequence). Losses at the gene ends were 4 bases for V and 2 bases for J; bases not matched to a gene: 5. In DNA, the CDR3 is TGTGCCAGCAGCCGGACAGGGAACCCCTACGAGCAGTACTTC. Translating gives CASSRTGNPYEQYF.

This clonotype was recorded a few times. In DNA form, the CDR3 reads TGTGCCATCAGTGAGTCCCTCTGGGATACGCAGTATTTT. As protein: CAISESLWDTQYF. J is TRBJ2-3 and V is TRBV10-3, with no clear D. Trimming took 0 bases from V and 6 from J, leaving 7 bases between them. The germline CDR1 and CDR2 sequences are ENHRY and SYGVKD. The CDR3 totals 13 residues.

V and J are TRBV6-4 and TRBJ1-2; 9 nucleotides line up with TRBD1. CDR1 is MRHNA, CDR2 SNTAGT, per germline. CDR3 length: 13 residues. Trimming removed 3 bases from V and 8 bases from J; junction bases left unmatched: 4. In DNA form, the CDR3 reads TGTGCCAGCAGTGAGGGGACAGGGACGGGCTACACCTTC. Protein sequence: CASSEGTGTGYTF.